Sequencing of this T cell receptor beta chain was carried out in a study of cytomegalovirus exposure and HLA in healthy donors. The PCR was carried out with 60 Vbeta primers and 13 Jbeta primers. Some clones are missing from TCRdb's copy, which holds only in-frame ones; the method was immunoSEQ multiplex PCR. The repertoire holds 140,000 or so clones, with 75% to 90% as singletons. The receptor's source is a female donor in good health and CMV-seronegative. The sample was PBMCs.

In DNA form, the CDR3 reads TGTGCCAGCAGCTTTCCTACCGGGAGTGAGACCCAGTACTTC. Its protein is CASSFPTGSETQYF. This chain links TRBV7-9 with TRBJ2-5, with D perhaps matching TRBD2 (6 bases). The CDR3 extends over 14 amino acids. The V end was cut by 3 bases, the J end by 5 bases, with 13 bases between. Looked up from germline, CDR1 is SEHNR and CDR2 is FQNEAQ (reference sequence).